This is a list of T cell receptor beta chains from one sample in a study of blood T cells in healthy people across ages. From the 5' RACE reads, TCRdb called clonotypes with MiXCR, one entry per CDR3 protein. The table has around 650,000 distinct CDR3 sequences, 40% to 45% seen once. Sequencing used blood. Source of these receptors: an elderly man in good health. Each CDR3 is given without its conserved first and last residue.

v_call	j_call	cdr3_aa
TRBV7-2	TRBJ2-3	ASSPRVVGTTDTQY
TRBV7-8	TRBJ1-2	ASSYLTGTGGVGYT
TRBV27	TRBJ2-3	ASSWTSQTDTQY
TRBV6-1	TRBJ1-2	ASSEGGPLYGYT
TRBV20-1	TRBJ2-2	SVPGGMNTGELF
TRBV24-1	TRBJ1-5	ATRDLHDSYNQPQH
TRBV7-2	TRBJ1-2	ASSLVSRQYGYT
TRBV7-9	TRBJ2-7	ASSSRDRVGSYEQY
TRBV7-9	TRBJ1-5	ASSLDVGQGRQPQH
TRBV5-1	TRBJ2-7	ASSWTGERLREQY
TRBV7-2	TRBJ1-1	ASSTDRGFTEAF
TRBV6-5	TRBJ2-7	ASSFGCEQY
TRBV20-1	TRBJ1-2	SGSTAPGYT
TRBV4-3	TRBJ2-4	ASSQGLKNIQY
TRBV3-1	TRBJ2-3	ASSQGGRTTDTQY
TRBV20-1	TRBJ2-5	SAPIISLRGETQY
TRBV6-2/TRBV6-3	NA	ASSMGHPPDEQY
TRBV4-3	TRBJ1-1	ASSQDPRSPEAF
TRBV7-2	TRBJ2-1	ANAAGGGYNEQF
TRBV14	TRBJ1-2	ASSQEPLRGRGYT
TRBV10-3	TRBJ2-3	ALARDPRRDTQY
TRBV5-1	TRBJ1-6	ASSLPTGDNSPLH
TRBV7-3	TRBJ2-3	ASSSGMVRTDTQY
TRBV5-8	TRBJ2-5	ASSKGILDEQY
TRBV7-2	TRBJ2-5	ASSGGAIAGVGTQY
TRBV6-2/TRBV6-3	TRBJ2-7	ASSYGGTFYEQY
TRBV7-2	TRBJ2-2	ASSLAVRASTGELF
TRBV20-1	TRBJ2-5	SAYSEGEETQY
TRBV7-9	TRBJ2-3	ASSLEGAGDTQY
TRBV30	TRBJ2-3	AWSGLADTQY
TRBV28	TRBJ2-3	ASSLRFALARGPDTQY
TRBV7-8	TRBJ2-7	ASSLSGGGSFYEQY
TRBV20-1	TRBJ2-6	SAFSQSWANVLT
TRBV6-6	TRBJ2-7	ASTPQGHEQY
TRBV7-9	TRBJ1-2	ASSLLELSNYGYT
TRBV29-1	TRBJ2-3	STKTSGSTDTQY
TRBV4-1	TRBJ1-1	ASSQARNTEAF
TRBV29-1	TRBJ2-1	SVEDRVDNEQF
TRBV5-6	TRBJ1-6	ASSVPAANSPLH
TRBV4-2	TRBJ2-1	ASSQDGRGRASF